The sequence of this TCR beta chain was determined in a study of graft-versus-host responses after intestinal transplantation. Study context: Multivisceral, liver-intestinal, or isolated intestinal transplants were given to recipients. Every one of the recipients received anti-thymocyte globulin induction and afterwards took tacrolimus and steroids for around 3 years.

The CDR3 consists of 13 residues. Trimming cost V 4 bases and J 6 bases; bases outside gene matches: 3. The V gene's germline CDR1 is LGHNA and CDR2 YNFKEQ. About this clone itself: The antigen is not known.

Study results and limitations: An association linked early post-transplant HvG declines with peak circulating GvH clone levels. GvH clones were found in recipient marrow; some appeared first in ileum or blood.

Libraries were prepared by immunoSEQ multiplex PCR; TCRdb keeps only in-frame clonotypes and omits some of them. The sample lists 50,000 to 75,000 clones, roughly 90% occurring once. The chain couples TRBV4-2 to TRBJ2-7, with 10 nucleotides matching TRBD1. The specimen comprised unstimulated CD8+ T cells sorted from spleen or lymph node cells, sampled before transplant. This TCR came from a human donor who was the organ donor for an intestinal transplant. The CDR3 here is CASSPGQGLEQYF. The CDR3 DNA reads TGTGCCAGCAGCCCGGGACAGGGGCTCGAGCAGTACTTC.